The 16 T cell receptor beta chains below were found in one sample sequenced in a study of cytomegalovirus exposure and HLA in healthy donors. Vbeta (60) and Jbeta (13) primers were used in the PCR. The table came from immunoSEQ multiplex PCR; TCRdb's copy has only in-frame clones and leaves some out. Of under 200,000 clones detected, 60% to 85% appear once; the ten largest clones hold less than 9%. What was sequenced was PBMCs. These receptors came from a male donor in good health and CMV-seropositive.

This chain joins TRBV30 and TRBJ1-1, with 9 bases matching TRBD1. The CDR3 covers 15 residues. Germline CDR1 and CDR2: GTSNPN and SVGIG (reference sequence). Unmatched junction bases numbered 8, after V lost 0 bases and J lost 6 bases. In DNA form, the CDR3 reads TGTGCCTGGAGTGTCCCGGGACAGGGAACGGCTGAAGCTTTCTTT. Protein product: CAWSVPGQGTAEAFF.

The V gene is TRBV7-2, the J gene TRBJ1-2, with TRBD1 identical over 7 bases. The germline CDR1 and CDR2 sequences are SGHTA and FQGNSA. V was pared by 1 base and J by 4 bases, with 3 bases of the junction left unmatched. The CDR3 sequence is 14 residues long. CDR3 residues: CASSLGGQLYGYTF. CDR3 bases: TGTGCCAGCAGCTTAGGGGGACAGCTCTATGGCTACACCTTC.

The rearrangement uses TRBV7-2 and TRBJ2-5; 8 nucleotides line up with TRBD2. The germline CDR1 and CDR2 sequences are SGHTA and FQGNSA. CDR3 length equals 16 residues. J gave up 1 base and V 3 bases, and 7 bases lay outside the gene matches. In nucleotides, the CDR3 is TGTGCCAGCAGCTTTCTGCCTAGCGGGCCCCAAGAGACCCAGTACTTC. Translating gives CASSFLPSGPQETQYF. Drawing the rest from reference TRBV7-2 and TRBJ2-5, the complete variable domain is GAGVSQSPSNKVTEKGKDVELRCDPISGHTALYWYRQSLGQGLEFLIYFQGNSAPDKSGLPSDRFSAERTGGSVSTLTIQRTQQEDSAVYLCASSFLPSGPQETQYFGPGTRLLVL.

This sequence joins TRBV5-1 and TRBJ1-5, with no clear D. Trimming pared 4 bases from V and 3 bases from J, leaving 8 bases between. The germline CDR1 and CDR2 sequences are SGHRS and YFSETQ. This CDR3 region has 13 residues. As DNA, the CDR3 is TGCGCCAGCAGCCTCTCCCCCAATCAGCCCCAGCATTTT. Protein product: CASSLSPNQPQHF.

The CDR3 nucleotides read TGTGCCAGCAGATTTCCGGGACAGGGGGGTGCCTACACCTTC. Translated, it gives CASRFPGQGGAYTF. This chain uses TRBV6-5 with TRBJ1-2, with 11 bases aligning to TRBD1. This CDR3 comprises 14 residues. Per germline, CDR1 MNHEY and CDR2 SVGAGI. With 6 bases clipped from V and 10 bases from J, the junction kept 10 bases outside the gene matches.

The chain links TRBV7-6 to TRBJ1-5; D unresolved. CDR1 is SGHVS and CDR2 is FNYEAQ in the germline V gene. The CDR3 extends over 13 amino acids. The ends were cut back, 5 bases at V and 6 bases at J, with 11 bases in the middle. The CDR3: CASSGRSGQPQHF. DNA of the CDR3: TGTGCCAGCAGCGGAAGATCGGGTCAGCCCCAGCATTTT.

There are a few counts of this clone. The chain combines TRBV6-5 with TRBJ1-2; 7 bases agree with TRBD1. V lost 6 bases to trimming and J lost 7 bases; unmatched junction nucleotides: 8. The CDR3 extends over 13 amino acids. CDR1 is MNHEY, CDR2 SVGAGI, per germline. The CDR3 reads CASSLRQGSGYTF. The CDR3 DNA reads as TGTGCCAGCAGCCTCCGACAGGGCTCTGGCTACACCTTC.

This rearrangement joins TRBV15 to TRBJ2-7; TRBD2 aligns across 7 bases. CDR3 length: 16 amino acids. The V gene end was trimmed by 2 bases and the J gene end by 5 bases; junction bases not matched to a gene: 12. Germline loops: CDR1 LNHNV, CDR2 YYDKDF (reference sequence). Here the CDR3 DNA reads TGTGCCACCAGCAGAATCCCCGGGGAGGGTAGCGACGAGCAGTACTTC. Translation gives CATSRIPGEGSDEQYF. The variable domain in full, with the rest retrieved from reference TRBV15 and TRBJ2-7, is DAMVIQNPRYQVTQFGKPVTLSCSQTLNHNVMYWYQQKSSQAPKLLFHYYDKDFNNEADTPDNFQSRRPNTSFCFLDIRSPGLGDTAMYLCATSRIPGEGSDEQYFGPGTRLTVT.

The rearrangement joins TRBV5-1 to TRBJ1-6; D uncertain. Germline V gene data show CDR1 as SGHRS and CDR2 as YFSETQ. This CDR3 is built from 14 residues. V dropped 4 bases and J dropped 10 bases, with 15 bases sitting between them. The DNA of the CDR3 is TGCGCCAGCAGCCAATACGCCGCAGGCTCACCCCTCCACTTT. Amino acid sequence: CASSQYAAGSPLHF. Combining the CDR3 with reference TRBV5-1 and TRBJ1-6 gives the whole variable domain KAGVTQTPRYLIKTRGQQVTLSCSPISGHRSVSWYQQTPGQGLQFLFEYFSETQRNKGNFPGRFSGRQFSNSRSEMNVSTLELGDSALYLCASSQYAAGSPLHFGNGTRLTVT.

In this sample, this clone turned up once. The CDR3 DNA is TGTGCCAGCTCCGGGAGGCCGGTGGGTGAGCAGTTCTTC. This encodes CASSGRPVGEQFF. The chain joins TRBV6-1 to TRBJ2-1; 7 bases line up with TRBD2. The J segment lost 9 bases and the V segment lost 8 bases, leaving 10 bases of the junction unmatched. The germline gives CDR1 MNHNS, CDR2 SASEGT. The CDR3 is made up of 13 amino acids.

The chain combines TRBV4-2 with TRBJ2-5, with a tentative D call TRBD1 (5 bases). The end of the DNA fits TRBJ2-7 better, so the J call may be wrong. This CDR3 is 17 amino acids long. In germline, CDR1 is LGHNA, CDR2 YNFKEQ. The CDR3 here is CASSQAPSGGASYEQYF. The CDR3 nucleotides are TGTGCCAGCAGCCAAGCGCCGTCGGGTGGGGCCTCCTACGAGCAGTACTTC.

The CDR3 nucleotides read TGCGCCAGCAGCCAAGAGGGACCTAGCGGGCTATCCTACAATGAGCAGTTCTTC. Translating gives CASSQEGPSGLSYNEQFF. This chain links TRBV4-1 with TRBJ2-1, with 8 bases that match TRBD2. The CDR3 has 18 residues. V trimming: 0 bases; J trimming: 1 base; junction bases outside the gene matches: 8. CDR1 is MGHRA, CDR2 YSYEKL, per germline.

V gene TRBV19 combines with J gene TRBJ1-1; D gene unclear. The ends were cut back, 7 bases at V and 0 bases at J, with 12 bases in the middle. CDR3 length: 14 amino acids. CDR1 is LNHDA, CDR2 SQIVND, per germline (reference sequence). CDR3 nucleotides: TGTGCCAGTATCTCAGTTCAGATGAACACTGAAGCTTTCTTT. Amino acid sequence: CASISVQMNTEAFF.

CDR3 region: CASNRAGGGYTF. CDR3 in DNA: TGTGCCAGCAACAGAGCGGGTGGTGGCTACACCTTC. This sequence joins TRBV14 and TRBJ1-2; D not resolved. CDR1 SGHDN and CDR2 FVKESK come from the germline V gene. CDR3 length: 12 amino acids. Trimming cost V 7 bases and J 7 bases, with 13 bases left between them.

The chain recombines TRBV6-6 with TRBJ1-1; TRBD1 might be the D (5 bases). Trimming stripped 5 bases from V and 5 bases from J, with 15 bases between. This CDR3 is built from 14 residues. The germline V gene has CDR1 MNHNY and CDR2 SVGAGI (reference sequence). The CDR3 nucleotides read TGTGCCAGCAGTAGGGAACAGGTGAGGACTGAAGCTTTCTTT. Translated: CASSREQVRTEAFF.

The V gene is TRBV30, the J gene TRBJ1-2; TRBD1 matches at 9 bases. CDR1 GTSNPN and CDR2 SVGIG come from the germline V gene (reference sequence). There are 14 residues in the CDR3. V lost 8 bases, J lost 8 bases, and 15 bases stayed unmatched. The CDR3 reads CAGEQGAEAVGYTF. The CDR3 bases are TGTGCCGGTGAACAGGGGGCTGAGGCTGTAGGCTACACCTTC.